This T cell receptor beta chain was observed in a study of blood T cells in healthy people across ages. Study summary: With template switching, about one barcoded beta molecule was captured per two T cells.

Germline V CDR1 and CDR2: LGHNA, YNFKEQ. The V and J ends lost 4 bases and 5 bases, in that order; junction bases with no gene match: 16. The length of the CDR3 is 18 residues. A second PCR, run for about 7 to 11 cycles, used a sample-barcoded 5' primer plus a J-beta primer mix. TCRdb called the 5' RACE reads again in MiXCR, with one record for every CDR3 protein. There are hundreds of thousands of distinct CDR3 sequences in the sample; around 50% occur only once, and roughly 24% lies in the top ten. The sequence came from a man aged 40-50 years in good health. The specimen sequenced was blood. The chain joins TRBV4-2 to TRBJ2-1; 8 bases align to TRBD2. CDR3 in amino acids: CASSLDIWGAGANNEQFF. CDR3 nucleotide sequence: TGTGCCAGCAGCCTAGATATTTGGGGAGCGGGGGCTAACAATGAGCAGTTCTTC.